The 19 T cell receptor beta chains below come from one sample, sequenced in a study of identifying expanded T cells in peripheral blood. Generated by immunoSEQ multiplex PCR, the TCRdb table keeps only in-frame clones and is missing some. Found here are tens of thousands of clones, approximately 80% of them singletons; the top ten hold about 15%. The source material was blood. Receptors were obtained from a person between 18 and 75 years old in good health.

CDR3 DNA: TGTGCCAGCTCACCAAACACAAGGGGTTCCGCCTACAATGAGCAGTTCTTC. Residues: CASSPNTRGSAYNEQFF. The chain couples TRBV18 to TRBJ2-1; the D gene is possibly TRBD1 (5 bases). Per the germline V gene, CDR1 is KGHSH and CDR2 is LQKENI. The CDR3 contains 17 residues. The V and J ends lost 2 bases and 2 bases respectively, with 16 bases between them.

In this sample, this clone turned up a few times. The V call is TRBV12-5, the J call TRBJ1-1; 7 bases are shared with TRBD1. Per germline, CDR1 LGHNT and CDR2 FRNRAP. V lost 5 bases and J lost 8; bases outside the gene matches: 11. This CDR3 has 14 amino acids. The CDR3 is CASGGTVLVAEAFF. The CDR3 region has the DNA TGTGCTAGTGGTGGGACAGTTCTTGTGGCCGAAGCTTTCTTT.

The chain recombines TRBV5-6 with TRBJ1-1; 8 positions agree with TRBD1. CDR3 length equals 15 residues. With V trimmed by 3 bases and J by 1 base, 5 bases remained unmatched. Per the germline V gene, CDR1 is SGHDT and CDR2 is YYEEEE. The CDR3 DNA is TGTGCCAGCAGCTCGCTGACAGGGGAGAACACTGAAGCTTTCTTT. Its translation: CASSSLTGENTEAFF.

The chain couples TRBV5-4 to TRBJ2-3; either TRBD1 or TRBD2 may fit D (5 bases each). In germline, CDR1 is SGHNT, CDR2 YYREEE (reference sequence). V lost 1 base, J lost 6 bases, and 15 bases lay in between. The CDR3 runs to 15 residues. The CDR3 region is CASSLPGARDDTQYF. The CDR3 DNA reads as TGTGCCAGCAGCTTGCCCGGGGCGAGGGATGATACGCAGTATTTT.

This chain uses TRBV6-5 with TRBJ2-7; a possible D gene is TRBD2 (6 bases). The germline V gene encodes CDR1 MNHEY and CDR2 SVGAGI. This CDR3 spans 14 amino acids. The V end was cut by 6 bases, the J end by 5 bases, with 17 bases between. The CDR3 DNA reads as TGTGCCAGCAGCAAGGACCCGACTAGGAACGAGCAGTACTTC. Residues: CASSKDPTRNEQYF.

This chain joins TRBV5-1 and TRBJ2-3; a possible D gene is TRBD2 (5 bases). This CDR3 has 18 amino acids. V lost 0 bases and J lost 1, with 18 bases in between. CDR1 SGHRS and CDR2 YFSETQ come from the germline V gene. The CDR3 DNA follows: TGCGCCAGCAGCTTGGGCTCTACTACTATGCGGGGCACAGATACGCAGTATTTT. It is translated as CASSLGSTTMRGTDTQYF.

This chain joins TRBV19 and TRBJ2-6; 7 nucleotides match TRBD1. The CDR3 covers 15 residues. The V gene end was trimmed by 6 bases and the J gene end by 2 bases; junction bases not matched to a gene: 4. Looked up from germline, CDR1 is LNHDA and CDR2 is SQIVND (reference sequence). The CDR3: CASSRGGTGANVLTF. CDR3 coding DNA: TGTGCCAGTAGCAGAGGGGGCACTGGGGCCAACGTCCTGACTTTC.

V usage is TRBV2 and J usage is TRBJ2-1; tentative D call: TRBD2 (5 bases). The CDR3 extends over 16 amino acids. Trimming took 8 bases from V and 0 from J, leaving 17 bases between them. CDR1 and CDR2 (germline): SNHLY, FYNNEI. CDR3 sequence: CASGARTYSSYNEQFF. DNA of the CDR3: TGTGCCAGCGGCGCCAGGACTTATAGCTCCTACAATGAGCAGTTCTTC.

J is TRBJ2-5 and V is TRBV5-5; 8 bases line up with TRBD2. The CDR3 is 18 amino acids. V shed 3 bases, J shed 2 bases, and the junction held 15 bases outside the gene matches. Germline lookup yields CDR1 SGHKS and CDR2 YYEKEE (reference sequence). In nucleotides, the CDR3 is TGTGCCAGCAGCTCCCCGGGGGCGGGGGGCCGGTCACAAGAGACCCAGTACTTC. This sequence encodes CASSSPGAGGRSQETQYF.

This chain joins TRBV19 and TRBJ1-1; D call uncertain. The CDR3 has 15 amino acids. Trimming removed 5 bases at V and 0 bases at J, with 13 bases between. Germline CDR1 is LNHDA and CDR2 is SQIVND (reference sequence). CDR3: CASSPAVGMNTEAFF. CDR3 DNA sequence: TGTGCCAGTAGTCCGGCGGTGGGGATGAACACTGAAGCTTTCTTT.

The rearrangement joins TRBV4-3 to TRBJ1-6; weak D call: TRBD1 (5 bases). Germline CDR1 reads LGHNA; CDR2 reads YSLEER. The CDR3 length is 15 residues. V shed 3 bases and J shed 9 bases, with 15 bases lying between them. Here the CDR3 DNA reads TGCGCCAGCAGCCAGGCCGGGACCTCAAGTTCACCCCTCCACTTT. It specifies CASSQAGTSSSPLHF.

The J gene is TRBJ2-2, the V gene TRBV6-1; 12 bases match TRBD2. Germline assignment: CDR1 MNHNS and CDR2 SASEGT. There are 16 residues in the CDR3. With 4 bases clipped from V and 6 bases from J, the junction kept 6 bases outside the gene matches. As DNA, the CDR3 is TGTGCCAGCAGTGCCCTAGCGGGGGGGCTACCCGGGGAGCTGTTTTTT. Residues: CASSALAGGLPGELFF.

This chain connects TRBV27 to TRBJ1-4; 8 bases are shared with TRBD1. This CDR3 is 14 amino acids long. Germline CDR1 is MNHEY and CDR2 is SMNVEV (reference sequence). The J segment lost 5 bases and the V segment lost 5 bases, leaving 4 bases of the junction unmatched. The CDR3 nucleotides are TGTGCCAGCAGTCCGCGACAGGGGAATGAAAAACTGTTTTTT. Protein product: CASSPRQGNEKLFF.

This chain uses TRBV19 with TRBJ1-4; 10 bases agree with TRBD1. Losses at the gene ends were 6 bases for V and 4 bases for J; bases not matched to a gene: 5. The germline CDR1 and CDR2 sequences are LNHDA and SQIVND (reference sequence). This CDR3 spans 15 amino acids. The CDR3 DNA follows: TGTGCCAGTAGGACGACAGGGGGCGATAATGAAAAACTGTTTTTT. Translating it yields CASRTTGGDNEKLFF.

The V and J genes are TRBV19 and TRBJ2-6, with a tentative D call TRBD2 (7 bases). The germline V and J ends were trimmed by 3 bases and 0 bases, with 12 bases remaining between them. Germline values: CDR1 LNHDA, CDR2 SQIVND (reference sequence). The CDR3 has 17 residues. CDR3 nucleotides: TGTGCCAGTAGTATTAAGGGGGGGAGCTCTGGGGCCAACGTCCTGACTTTC. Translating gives CASSIKGGSSGANVLTF.

The CDR3 loop is CASRGQVDYGYTF. Written as DNA, the CDR3 is TGTGCCAGCAGGGGACAGGTCGACTATGGCTACACCTTC. V gene TRBV2 combines with J gene TRBJ1-2; TRBD1 aligns across 8 bases. Germline V gives CDR1 SNHLY, CDR2 FYNNEI. After removal of 6 bases from V and 3 bases from J, the junction contained 3 bases not matched to a gene. The CDR3 runs to 13 residues.

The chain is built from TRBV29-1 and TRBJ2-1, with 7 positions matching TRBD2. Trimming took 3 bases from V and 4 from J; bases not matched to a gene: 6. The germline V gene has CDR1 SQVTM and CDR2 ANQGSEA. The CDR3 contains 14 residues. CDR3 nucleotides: TGCAGCGTTGACGTAGCGGGCGTTTACAATGAGCAGTTCTTC. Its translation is CSVDVAGVYNEQFF.

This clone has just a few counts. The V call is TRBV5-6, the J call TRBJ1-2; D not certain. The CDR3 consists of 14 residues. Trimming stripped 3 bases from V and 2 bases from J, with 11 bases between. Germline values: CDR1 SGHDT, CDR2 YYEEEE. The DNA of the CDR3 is TGTGCCAGCAGCTCTTGGGGATCGAACTATGGCTACACCTTC. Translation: CASSSWGSNYGYTF.

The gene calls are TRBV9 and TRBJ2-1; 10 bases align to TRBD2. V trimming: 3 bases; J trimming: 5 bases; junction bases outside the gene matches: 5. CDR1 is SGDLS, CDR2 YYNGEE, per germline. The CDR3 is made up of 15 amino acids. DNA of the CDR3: TGTGCCAGCAGCGGAGCGGGAGGGATCCACAATGAGCAGTTCTTC. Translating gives CASSGAGGIHNEQFF.